This T cell receptor (beta chain) appears in the sequencing data of a study of blood T cells in healthy people across ages. Study information: With template switching, about one barcoded beta molecule was captured per two T cells.

This clonotype was found a few times. Its specificity is not known. No fewer than 5.5 micrograms of total RNA were isolated from every sample. The V gene's germline CDR1 is SQVTM and CDR2 ANQGSEA. The CDR3 totals 13 residues. Trimming cost V 0 bases and J 6 bases, with 9 bases left between them. Whole-study findings and limits: Comparison with aged donors showed that long-lived donors had more naive CD4+ cells and higher diversity. Strong correlation linked observed beta diversity and percent naive T cells.

Then a second PCR, running about 7 to 11 cycles, was carried out with a sample-barcoded 5' primer and a J-beta primer mix. TCRdb reanalysed the 5' RACE reads using MiXCR and keeps one entry per CDR3 protein. The sample gives some 1.1 million distinct CDR3 sequences, less than 45% of which show up once; 10% to 15% is in the top ten. This chain joins TRBV29-1 and TRBJ2-4; TRBD2 is a possible D gene (7 bases). This clonotype was obtained from a young man in good health. Material: blood. The CDR3 loop is CSVEEGGANIQYF. The CDR3 DNA reads as TGCAGCGTTGAAGAGGGGGGGGCAAACATTCAGTACTTC.